This T cell receptor (beta chain) was sequenced for a study of regulatory T cells in long-lasting Graves disease. Study-level results: Because few samples were included, accuracy may have been lower. Persistent cases of Graves' showed reduced TCR diversity relative to newly diagnosed patients.

Both iRepertoire HTBI primers and Arm-PCR of CDR3 regions were used to build the TCR beta libraries. Each CDR3 protein is one row after TCRdb ran MiXCR on the multiplex PCR reads. This table has fewer than 550,000 distinct CDR3 sequences, 20% to 25% appearing once. CDR3 length: 15 residues. The germline V gene has CDR1 LGHNA and CDR2 YSLEER. V shed 0 bases and J 1 base; nucleotides not matched to a gene: 3. Time point reported: persistent/refractory GD, antithyroid drugs over 5 years with positive TRAb. Extracted PBMC RNA gave rise to the TCR library. Investigators report Graves' disease was diagnosed under American Thyroid Association guidelines. The collection involved drawing approximately 9 milliliters of peripheral blood into EDTA tubes. Worth noting for this clonotype: Antigen unknown.

This TCR derives from a female donor with Graves disease. V gene TRBV4-3 combines with J gene TRBJ2-7; 7 bases map to TRBD1. The sequences come from peripheral blood mononuclear cells (PBMCs), collected when the disease was refractory, from a patient treated with antithyroid drugs. CDR3 protein: CASSQDRDSSYEQYF. The CDR3 DNA is TGCGCCAGCAGCCAAGATCGGGACAGTTCCTACGAGCAGTACTTC.